These 20 T cell receptor beta chains were all obtained from the same sample, sequenced in a study of T cells in localized non-small cell lung cancer. The repertoire was sequenced with immunoSEQ multiplex PCR; TCRdb's copy has only in-frame clones and lacks some. The sample comprises some 1,500 clones, 20% to 25% of which are singletons, and roughly 8.7% rests with the top ten. The sequencing here drew on normal lung tissue next to the tumor, taken before any cancer treatment. The origin of the receptors is a woman aged 35 to 70 with stage I lung adenocarcinoma.

This clone is deemed medium-sized. The V call is TRBV6-8, the J call TRBJ2-1; 7 bases map to TRBD2. The germline V gene has CDR1 MNHGY and CDR2 SAAAGT. The CDR3 spans 15 residues. The J segment lost 8 bases and the V segment lost 5 bases, leaving 12 bases of the junction unmatched. Here the CDR3 DNA reads TGTGCCAGCAGTCATGGACTAGGACCACATGATGAGCAGTTCTTC. Translated: CASSHGLGPHDEQFF.

This clone has a handful of counts. The chain links TRBV15 to TRBJ2-7; D is perhaps TRBD1 or TRBD2 (5 bases each). Trimming cost V 0 bases and J 2 bases, with 29 bases left between them. The CDR3 sequence is 21 residues long. Germline CDR1 LNHNV, CDR2 YYDKDF (reference sequence). CDR3 sequence reads: CATSRDQWAGRVEAPTYEQYF. The CDR3 coding sequence is TGTGCCACCAGCAGAGATCAATGGGCAGGGAGAGTGGAAGCCCCAACCTACGAGCAGTACTTC.

This chain connects TRBV15 to TRBJ1-2; the D is unclear. CDR1 and CDR2 (germline): LNHNV, YYDKDF (reference sequence). The CDR3 is 16 amino acids. Trimming pared 0 bases from V and 4 bases from J, leaving 15 bases between. CDR3 region: CATSRDLQPDIYGYTF. In nucleotides, the CDR3 is TGTGCCACCAGCAGAGATCTTCAGCCAGATATCTATGGCTACACCTTC. Combining the CDR3 with reference TRBV15 and TRBJ1-2 gives the whole variable domain DAMVIQNPRYQVTQFGKPVTLSCSQTLNHNVMYWYQQKSSQAPKLLFHYYDKDFNNEADTPDNFQSRRPNTSFCFLDIRSPGLGDTAMYLCATSRDLQPDIYGYTFGSGTRLTVV.

The V gene is TRBV19, the J gene TRBJ1-2; TRBD1 might be the D (5 bases). The CDR3 is 17 amino acids. Per germline, CDR1 LNHDA and CDR2 SQIVND (reference sequence). Trimming removed 4 bases from V and 4 bases from J, with 22 bases in between. The CDR3 protein is CASSTRDSRRGAYGYTF. CDR3 coding DNA: TGTGCCAGTAGTACCCGGGACTCTCGTCGTGGGGCCTATGGCTACACCTTC.

This clone turned up a few times. The chain carries TRBV4-1 and TRBJ2-7; 7 bases agree with TRBD1. Trimming at V came to 2 bases and at J to 5 bases, leaving 3 bases not matched to a gene. Germline-derived CDR1 and CDR2 are MGHRA and YSYEKL. CDR3 length: 13 residues. The CDR3 sequence is CASSQRTGDEQYF. For the CDR3, the DNA is TGCGCCAGCAGCCAACGAACAGGGGACGAGCAGTACTTC.

This clone was seen only a few times. The V call is TRBV9, the J call TRBJ2-1; D is unclear. The CDR3 sequence is 12 residues long. V was cut by 0 bases and J by 4 bases, with 2 bases left in between. The germline CDR1 and CDR2 sequences are SGDLS and YYNGEE. In DNA form, the CDR3 reads TGTGCCAGCAGCGTAGATTACAATGAGCAGTTCTTC. It specifies CASSVDYNEQFF.

This clone has a handful of counts. V and J are TRBV11-3 and TRBJ2-3; D not certain. Trimming shortened V by 5 bases and J by 0 bases, and 12 bases separated the two germline ends. The length of the CDR3 is 15 residues. The germline V gene encodes CDR1 SGHNT and CDR2 YENEEA. Written as DNA, the CDR3 is TGTGCCAGCAGCAATCTCCAGACCAGCACAGATACGCAGTATTTT. As protein: CASSNLQTSTDTQYF.

This sequence joins TRBV6-8 and TRBJ2-2; perhaps TRBD2 as D (5 bases). Germline CDR1 MNHGY, CDR2 SAAAGT. The length of the CDR3 is 14 residues. V shed 6 bases and J shed 1 base, with 9 bases lying between them. CDR3 sequence: CASRAGVNTGELFF. In DNA, the CDR3 is TGTGCCAGCAGAGCCGGGGTGAACACCGGGGAGCTGTTTTTT.

Relative to its sample, this clone is medium-sized. This chain uses TRBV6-8 with TRBJ2-3; no clear D gene. V was clipped by 5 bases and J by 3 bases, with 9 bases between them. Per the germline V gene, CDR1 is MNHGY and CDR2 is SAAAGT. The CDR3 contains 13 residues. CDR3: CASSDPWTDTQYF. CDR3 nucleotides: TGTGCCAGCAGTGACCCGTGGACAGATACGCAGTATTTT.

V is TRBV10-2 and J is TRBJ1-1, with D tentatively TRBD1 (6 bases). Trimming left V 5 bases short and J 3 bases short, with 13 bases between. The CDR3 is 14 amino acids. Germline V gene lookup returns CDR1 WSHSY and CDR2 SAAADI. The CDR3 nucleotides read TGCGCCAGCAGTATCCTCCCAGGGGACACTGAAGCTTTCTTT. This sequence encodes CASSILPGDTEAFF.

The chain uses TRBV19 and TRBJ2-1; 8 bases are a match to TRBD2. Unmatched junction bases numbered 5, after V lost 1 base and J lost 6 bases. Germline lookup yields CDR1 LNHDA and CDR2 SQIVND (reference sequence). The CDR3 loop spans 15 amino acids. This CDR3 is CASSIASGGVNEQFF. The CDR3 DNA follows: TGTGCCAGTAGTATAGCGAGCGGGGGCGTCAATGAGCAGTTCTTC.

This clone is medium-sized within its sample. This rearrangement joins TRBV11-3 to TRBJ2-1; D unresolved. The V gene's germline CDR1 is SGHNT and CDR2 YENEEA. V dropped 4 bases and J dropped 0 bases, with 16 bases sitting between them. CDR3 size: 17 residues. This CDR3 reads CASSSYAVLSSYNEQFF. The CDR3, as DNA: TGTGCCAGCAGCTCTTATGCGGTATTAAGCTCCTACAATGAGCAGTTCTTC.

The rearrangement links TRBV11-3 to TRBJ2-3; D is unclear. With 0 bases removed from V and 4 bases from J, the gap between germline ends came to 17 bases. Germline CDR1 and CDR2: SGHNT and YENEEA. The CDR3 totals 17 residues. The CDR3 sequence is CASSLDHEAGLADTQYF. The CDR3 region has the DNA TGTGCCAGCAGCTTAGACCACGAGGCCGGTCTCGCAGATACGCAGTATTTT.

This clone was counted only a few times. The chain recombines TRBV11-3 with TRBJ2-3, with 15 bases identical to TRBD2. Germline V lookup: CDR1 SGHNT, CDR2 YENEEA. V shed 5 bases and J 3 bases; nucleotides not matched to a gene: 9. The CDR3 sequence is 18 residues long. CDR3 DNA sequence: TGTGCCAGCAGCCGTCGGACTAGCGGGGGGGCATCGACAGATACGCAGTATTTT. Protein: CASSRRTSGGASTDTQYF.

The rearrangement joins TRBV11-3 to TRBJ2-1; TRBD2 agrees at 12 bases. Trimming removed 6 bases from V and 2 bases from J; junction bases left unmatched: 5. CDR3 length: 16 amino acids. Germline V gives CDR1 SGHNT, CDR2 YENEEA. The CDR3 DNA sequence: TGTGCCAGCAGTTTACCTAGCGGGGGGGCCTACAATGAGCAGTTCTTC. Translation gives CASSLPSGGAYNEQFF.

There are a few counts of this clone. The chain recombines TRBV14 with TRBJ2-4; D gene ambiguous. Trimming removed 0 bases at V and 9 bases at J, with 3 bases between. Germline CDR1 is SGHDN and CDR2 is FVKESK. CDR3 length equals 11 residues. This CDR3 is CASSQDSIQYF. DNA of the CDR3: TGTGCCAGCAGCCAAGATAGCATTCAGTACTTC.

The J gene is TRBJ1-5, the V gene TRBV9; D not resolved. This CDR3 contains 14 residues. The V gene's germline CDR1 is SGDLS and CDR2 YYNGEE. V was cut by 5 bases and J by 0 bases, with 9 bases left in between. DNA of the CDR3: TGTGCCAGCAGTTGGGGAAATAGCAATCAGCCCCAGCATTTT. It specifies CASSWGNSNQPQHF.

The chain links TRBV19 to TRBJ1-5; TRBD1 matches at 7 bases. CDR3 length: 14 residues. V trimming: 9 bases; J trimming: 6 bases; junction bases outside the gene matches: 11. Germline V gene lookup returns CDR1 LNHDA and CDR2 SQIVND (reference sequence). The CDR3 loop reads CASRPDRESQPQHF. CDR3 DNA: TGTGCCAGCCGCCCCGACAGGGAGTCTCAGCCCCAGCATTTT.

This clone has a handful of counts. J is TRBJ2-3 and V is TRBV28, with 9 positions matching TRBD2. Germline V gene sequence: CDR1 MDHEN, CDR2 SYDVKM. CDR3 length: 17 amino acids. V shed 1 base and J 6 bases; nucleotides not matched to a gene: 11. The CDR3 sequence is CASSLSRLAAKGDTQYF. CDR3 coding DNA: TGTGCCAGCAGTTTATCCCGACTAGCGGCAAAAGGGGATACGCAGTATTTT.

This clone appeared a few times. The chain recombines TRBV6-8 with TRBJ1-1; maybe TRBD1 (5 bases). The CDR3 runs 13 residues. From germline, CDR1 is MNHGY and CDR2 SAAAGT. With 4 bases removed from V and 7 bases from J, the gap between germline ends came to 13 bases. The CDR3 DNA sequence: TGTGCCAGCAGTTTCGGGCAGGGAAATGAAGCTTTCTTT. It yields the protein CASSFGQGNEAFF.